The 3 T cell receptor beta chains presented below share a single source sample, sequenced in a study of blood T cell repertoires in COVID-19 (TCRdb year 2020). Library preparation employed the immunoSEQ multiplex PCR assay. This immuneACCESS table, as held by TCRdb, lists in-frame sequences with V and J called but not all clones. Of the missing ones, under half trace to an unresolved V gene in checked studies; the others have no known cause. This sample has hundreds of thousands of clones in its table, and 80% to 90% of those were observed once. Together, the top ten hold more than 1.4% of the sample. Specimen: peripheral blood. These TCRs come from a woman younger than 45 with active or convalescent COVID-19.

For the CDR3, the DNA is TGTGCCATCAGTGAGTCGGGACTAGCGGCCACCGGGGAGCTGTTTTTT. This gives the protein CAISESGLAATGELFF. The chain links TRBV10-3 to TRBJ2-2, with 11 nucleotides matching TRBD2. Germline V gene lookup returns CDR1 ENHRY and CDR2 SYGVKD. Trimming took 0 bases from V and 4 from J; bases not matched to a gene: 1. The CDR3 has 16 amino acids.

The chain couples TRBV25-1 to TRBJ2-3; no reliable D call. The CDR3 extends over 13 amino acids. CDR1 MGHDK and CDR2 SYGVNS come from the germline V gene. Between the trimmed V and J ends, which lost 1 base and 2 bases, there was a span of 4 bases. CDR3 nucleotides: TGTGCCAGCAGTGAATGGGCCACAGATACGCAGTATTTT. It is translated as CASSEWATDTQYF. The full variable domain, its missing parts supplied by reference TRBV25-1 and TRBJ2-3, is EADIYQTPRYLVIGTGKKITLECSQTMGHDKMYWYQQDPGMELHLIHYSYGVNSTEKGDLSSESTVSRIRTEHFPLTLESARPSHTSQYLCASSEWATDTQYFGPGTRLTVL.

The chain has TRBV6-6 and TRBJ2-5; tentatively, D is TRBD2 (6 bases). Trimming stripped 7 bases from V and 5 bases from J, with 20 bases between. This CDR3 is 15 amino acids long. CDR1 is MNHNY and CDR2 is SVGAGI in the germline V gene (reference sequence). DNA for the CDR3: TGTGCCAGCACCAAGGCGGGACCATTCGGGGAGACCCAGTACTTC. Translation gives CASTKAGPFGETQYF.